Each of the 21 T cell receptor beta chains below was sequenced from the same sample in a study of shared clonotypes between healthy human individuals. Generated by immunoSEQ multiplex PCR, the TCRdb table keeps only in-frame clones and is missing some. The sample carries 1.5 million to 2.5 million clones, about 95% recorded once. Naive CD8 cells comprised CD45RO-negative, CCR7-positively selected cells, excluding terminally differentiated effector memory CD45RA+ cells. The sequencing input was naive CD8+ T cells sorted from blood. The receptors derive from a man between 18 and 29 years old in good health.

This clone was detected a few times. The chain recombines TRBV13 with TRBJ1-2, with no clear D. Trimming pared 8 bases from V and 3 bases from J, leaving 22 bases between. CDR3 length: 16 amino acids. Germline V gene data show CDR1 as PRHDT and CDR2 as FYEKMQ (reference sequence). The CDR3 bases are TGTGCCAGCCCCACACCTGGGAGCCGGGGAGACTATGGCTACACCTTC. This gives the protein CASPTPGSRGDYGYTF. Full variable domain (outside the CDR3, taken from reference TRBV13 and TRBJ1-2): AAGVIQSPRHLIKEKRETATLKCYPIPRHDTVYWYQQGPGQDPQFLISFYEKMQSDKGSIPDRFSAQQFSDYHSELNMSSLELGDSALYFCASPTPGSRGDYGYTFGSGTRLTVV.

This clone was seen only a few times. Other DNA sequences within the sample encode an identical CDR3. The chain recombines TRBV6-5 with TRBJ1-2, with 9 bases aligning to TRBD1. With V trimmed by 8 bases and J by 2 bases, 3 bases remained unmatched. The length of the CDR3 is 13 residues. The V gene's germline CDR1 is MNHEY and CDR2 SVGAGI. CDR3 nucleotides: TGTGCCAGCGGAGACAGGGGGAACTATGGCTACACCTTC. Residues: CASGDRGNYGYTF.

The chain links TRBV5-5 to TRBJ1-1; 10 nucleotides line up with TRBD1. The CDR3 sequence is 15 residues long. After removal of 4 bases from V and 10 bases from J, the junction contained 13 bases not matched to a gene. Germline values: CDR1 SGHKS, CDR2 YYEKEE (reference sequence). This CDR3 reads CASSPTTGGRSGAFF. In DNA, the CDR3 is TGTGCCAGCAGCCCCACGACAGGGGGCAGGTCAGGAGCTTTCTTT.

The chain is built from TRBV6-5 and TRBJ2-1, with TRBD1 matching 9 bases. Trimming at V came to 0 bases and at J to 9 bases, leaving 6 bases not matched to a gene. CDR1 and CDR2 (germline): MNHEY, SVGAGI. The CDR3 covers 15 residues. The CDR3 reads CASSYSGTGSTEQFF. CDR3 DNA: TGTGCCAGCAGTTACTCTGGGACAGGGTCAACTGAGCAGTTCTTC.

The gene calls are TRBV6-5 and TRBJ2-7; 10 bases line up with TRBD2. The CDR3 is 15 residues long. CDR1 MNHEY and CDR2 SVGAGI come from the germline V gene. Trimming removed 6 bases from V and 3 bases from J; junction bases left unmatched: 8. CDR3 sequence (DNA): TGTGCCAGCAGCGCCCTAGCGGGAGACTTCTACGAGCAGTACTTC. It is translated as CASSALAGDFYEQYF.

This clone has only one observation. The chain links TRBV14 to TRBJ2-7; D unresolved. In germline, CDR1 is SGHDN, CDR2 FVKESK. The CDR3 extends over 11 amino acids. With 3 bases removed from V and 6 bases from J, the gap between germline ends came to 6 bases. CDR3 residues: CASSHGGEQYF. The CDR3 DNA is TGTGCCAGCAGCCACGGTGGCGAGCAGTACTTC.

The chain uses TRBV4-3 and TRBJ2-1, with 11 positions matching TRBD2. Per germline, CDR1 LGHNA and CDR2 YSLEER. CDR3 size: 15 residues. Trimming cost V 3 bases and J 9 bases; bases outside gene matches: 7. In nucleotides, the CDR3 is TGCGCCAGCAGCCAGGGTAGCGGGAGGGCCCCTGAGCAGTTCTTC. Translating it yields CASSQGSGRAPEQFF.

J is TRBJ1-4 and V is TRBV27; D remains unclear. V dropped 6 bases and J dropped 7 bases, with 15 bases sitting between them. The CDR3 has 14 amino acids. The germline V gene has CDR1 MNHEY and CDR2 SMNVEV (reference sequence). For the CDR3, the DNA is TGTGCCAGCAGCCTCGGACGACTCGGTGAAAAACTGTTTTTT. This sequence encodes CASSLGRLGEKLFF.

The chain couples TRBV5-4 to TRBJ2-1; TRBD2 matches 9 bases. The V gene's germline CDR1 is SGHNT and CDR2 YYREEE (reference sequence). The ends lost 4 bases at V and 0 bases at J; junction bases unmatched: 17. The CDR3 is 20 residues long. The CDR3 coding sequence is TGTGCCAGCAGCCTCCAGGCTAGCGGGGTAGGGGAGAGCTCCTACAATGAGCAGTTCTTC. It encodes CASSLQASGVGESSYNEQFF.

The V call is TRBV7-9, the J call TRBJ2-1; D uncertain. V lost 7 bases, J lost 6 bases, and 16 bases lay in between. CDR1 SEHNR and CDR2 FQNEAQ come from the germline V gene (reference sequence). The CDR3 sequence is 14 residues long. CDR3 DNA: TGTGCCAGCATTCCCTTCGCAGGCTCCAATGAGCAGTTCTTC. Translated, it gives CASIPFAGSNEQFF. Drawing the rest from reference TRBV7-9 and TRBJ2-1, the complete variable domain is DTGVSQNPRHKITKRGQNVTFRCDPISEHNRLYWYRQTLGQGPEFLTYFQNEAQLEKSRLLSDRFSAERPKGSFSTLEIQRTEQGDSAMYLCASIPFAGSNEQFFGPGTRLTVL.

The chain is built from TRBV15 and TRBJ2-5; 7 nucleotides line up with TRBD2. The CDR3 contains 14 residues. Trimming cost V 6 bases and J 5 bases; bases outside gene matches: 9. Per germline, CDR1 LNHNV and CDR2 YYDKDF (reference sequence). DNA for the CDR3: TGTGCCACCAGGCCCGTGGGGGAGGGGGAGACCCAGTACTTC. Protein sequence: CATRPVGEGETQYF.

The gene calls are TRBV9 and TRBJ2-1; 9 positions agree with TRBD1. Germline V lookup: CDR1 SGDLS, CDR2 YYNGEE. J was trimmed by 7 bases and V by 4 bases; bases with no gene match: 12. This CDR3 contains 16 residues. DNA of the CDR3: TGTGCCAGCAGCTCCAACCGGGACAGGGTTGAAAATGAGCAGTTCTTC. Its protein product is CASSSNRDRVENEQFF.

The chain recombines TRBV27 with TRBJ2-2, with D possibly being TRBD1 (6 bases). This CDR3 region has 14 residues. Trimming left V 3 bases short and J 5 bases short, with 10 bases between. The germline gives CDR1 MNHEY, CDR2 SMNVEV (reference sequence). CDR3 DNA: TGTGCCAGCAGTTTCACAGGGAGTACCGGGGAGCTGTTTTTT. It specifies CASSFTGSTGELFF.

This clone appeared a single time. The chain couples TRBV7-6 to TRBJ2-1; 7 nucleotides line up with TRBD1. V shed 5 bases and J 3 bases; nucleotides not matched to a gene: 4. Per germline, CDR1 SGHVS and CDR2 FNYEAQ. The CDR3 contains 14 residues. The CDR3 DNA reads as TGTGCCAGCAGCATCCGGGACAGCTACAATGAGCAGTTCTTC. Its protein is CASSIRDSYNEQFF.

The count of this clone is one. Within the sample, other DNA sequences also encode this same CDR3. The rearrangement joins TRBV7-8 to TRBJ2-7; D assignment may be TRBD1 or TRBD2 (5 bases each). Germline lookup yields CDR1 SGHVS and CDR2 FQNEAQ. V lost 1 base and J lost 0, with 10 bases in between. The CDR3 has 15 amino acids. In nucleotides, the CDR3 is TGTGCCAGCAGCTTAGGGGCAGGGAGCTCCTACGAGCAGTACTTC. Its protein product is CASSLGAGSSYEQYF.

The chain joins TRBV19 to TRBJ2-2, with 9 bases that match TRBD2. There are 15 residues in the CDR3. Germline trimming cut 5 bases from V and 3 bases from J; bases unmatched to any gene: 4. Per the germline V gene, CDR1 is LNHDA and CDR2 is SQIVND (reference sequence). CDR3 sequence reads: CASSESGGYTGELFF. CDR3 nucleotide sequence: TGTGCCAGTAGTGAGAGCGGGGGGTACACCGGGGAGCTGTTTTTT.

The chain couples TRBV6-5 to TRBJ1-2, with D possibly TRBD1 on 5 matching bases. From germline, CDR1 is MNHEY and CDR2 SVGAGI. This CDR3 contains 13 residues. The germline V and J ends were trimmed by 6 bases and 2 bases, with 10 bases remaining between them. The CDR3 is CASSQEGNYGYTF. The DNA for the CDR3 is TGTGCCAGCAGCCAGGAGGGGAACTATGGCTACACCTTC.

This clone showed up just once. V gene TRBV11-3 combines with J gene TRBJ2-7, with TRBD1 matching 9 bases. Trimming at V came to 6 bases and at J to 4 bases, leaving 10 bases not matched to a gene. The CDR3 has 15 amino acids. Germline assignment: CDR1 SGHNT and CDR2 YENEEA. The DNA of the CDR3 is TGTGCCAGCAGTTATCGCCCGGGACAGGGATACGAGCAGTACTTC. Protein product: CASSYRPGQGYEQYF. The full variable domain, with the rest looked up from reference TRBV11-3 and TRBJ2-7, is EAGVVQSPRYKIIEKKQPVAFWCNPISGHNTLYWYLQNLGQGPELLIRYENEEAVDDSQLPKDRFSAERLKGVDSTLKIQPAELGDSAVYLCASSYRPGQGYEQYFGPGTRLTVT.

This sequence joins TRBV7-8 and TRBJ2-2; D possibly matches TRBD1 or TRBD2 (5 bases each). Per the germline V gene, CDR1 is SGHVS and CDR2 is FQNEAQ. This CDR3 has 14 amino acids. V was pared by 4 bases and J by 6 bases, with 12 bases between. CDR3 coding DNA: TGTGCCAGCAGCTCCGGGACGACGCCCGGGGAGCTGTTTTTT. It codes for CASSSGTTPGELFF.

The rearrangement joins TRBV10-1 to TRBJ2-2; possible D gene TRBD1, 5 bases. Trimming cost V 1 base and J 0 bases, with 6 bases left between them. Germline CDR1 WNHNN, CDR2 SYGVQD (reference sequence). The CDR3 has 15 residues. CDR3 sequence reads: CASSEYRTNTGELFF. In DNA, the CDR3 is TGCGCCAGCAGTGAGTACAGGACGAACACCGGGGAGCTGTTTTTT.

V and J are TRBV5-5 and TRBJ2-4; no reliable D call. V was trimmed by 3 bases and J by 6 bases, leaving 19 bases between them. The CDR3 sequence is 16 residues long. In germline, CDR1 is SGHKS, CDR2 YYEKEE (reference sequence). DNA of the CDR3: TGTGCCAGCAGCTACGCCCGAGGCTTTACGGGAAACATTCAGTACTTC. It specifies CASSYARGFTGNIQYF.